A single TCR beta chain is shown here with its context. The sample belongs to a study of T-cell reconstitution after alpha-beta-depleted transplantation in children. Preparing the TCRbeta library involved the use of unique molecular identifiers. MiXCR was run by TCRdb on the PCR reads, yielding one entry per CDR3 protein. The table includes around 600,000 distinct CDR3 sequences, roughly 17% detected once. J lost 9 bases, V lost 4 bases, and 7 bases had no gene match. Germline-derived CDR1 and CDR2 are SGHVS and FNYEAQ. The CDR3 spans 16 residues. The clonotype comes from a human donor who donated a stem cell graft to a child with acute myeloid leukemia. The source material was PBMCs from the stem cell graft donor, sampled from the stem cell graft. The chain employs TRBV7-6 and TRBJ2-1; 15 bases fit TRBD2. The CDR3 protein is CASSSGLAGGPGEQFF. The CDR3 DNA follows: TGTGCCAGCAGCTCCGGACTAGCGGGGGGGCCGGGTGAGCAGTTCTTC.